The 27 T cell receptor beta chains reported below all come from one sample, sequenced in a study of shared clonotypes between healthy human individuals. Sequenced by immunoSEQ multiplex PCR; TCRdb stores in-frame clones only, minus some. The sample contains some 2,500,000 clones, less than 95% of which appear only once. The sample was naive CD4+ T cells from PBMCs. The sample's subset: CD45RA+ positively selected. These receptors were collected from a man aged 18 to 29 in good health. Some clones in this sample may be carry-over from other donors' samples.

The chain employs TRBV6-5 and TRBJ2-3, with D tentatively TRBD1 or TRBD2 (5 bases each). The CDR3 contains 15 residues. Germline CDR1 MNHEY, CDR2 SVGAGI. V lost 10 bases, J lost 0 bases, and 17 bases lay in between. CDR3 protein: CATRREPLSTDTQYF. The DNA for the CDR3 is TGTGCCACACGCAGGGAGCCCCTGAGCACAGATACGCAGTATTTT.

CDR3 DNA sequence: TGTGCCAGCAGCCAAGAAGTATTACAGGGTGGCGGTGAAAAACTGTTTTTT. Its translation: CASSQEVLQGGGEKLFF. The chain recombines TRBV4-2 with TRBJ1-4; weak D call: TRBD1 (6 bases). Trimming cost V 0 bases and J 7 bases, with 18 bases left between them. This CDR3 comprises 17 residues. Germline assignment: CDR1 LGHNA and CDR2 YNFKEQ.

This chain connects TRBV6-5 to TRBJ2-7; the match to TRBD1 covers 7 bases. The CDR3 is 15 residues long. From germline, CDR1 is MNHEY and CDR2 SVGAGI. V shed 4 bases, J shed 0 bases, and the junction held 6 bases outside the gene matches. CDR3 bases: TGTGCCAGCAGTTTTCAGGGGGTCAGCTCCTACGAGCAGTACTTC. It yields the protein CASSFQGVSSYEQYF.

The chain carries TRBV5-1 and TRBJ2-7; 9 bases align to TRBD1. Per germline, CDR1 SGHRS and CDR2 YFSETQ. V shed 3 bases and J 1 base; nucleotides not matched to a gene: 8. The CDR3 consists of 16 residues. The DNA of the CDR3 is TGCGCCAGCAGCTGGGGGGACAGGGTTCGTTCCTACGAGCAGTACTTC. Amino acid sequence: CASSWGDRVRSYEQYF.

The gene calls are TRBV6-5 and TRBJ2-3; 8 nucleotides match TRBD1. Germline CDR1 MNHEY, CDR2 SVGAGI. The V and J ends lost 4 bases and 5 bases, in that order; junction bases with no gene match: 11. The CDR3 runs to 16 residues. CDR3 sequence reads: CASSFNGQGGKDTQYF. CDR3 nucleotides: TGTGCCAGCAGTTTCAATGGACAGGGCGGTAAAGATACGCAGTATTTT.

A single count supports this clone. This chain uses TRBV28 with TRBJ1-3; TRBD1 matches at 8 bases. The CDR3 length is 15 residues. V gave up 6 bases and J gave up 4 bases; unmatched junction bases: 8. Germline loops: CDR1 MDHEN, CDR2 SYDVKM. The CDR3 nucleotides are TGTGCCAGCAGACCGACAGGGGCTACGGGAAACACCATATATTTT. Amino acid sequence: CASRPTGATGNTIYF.

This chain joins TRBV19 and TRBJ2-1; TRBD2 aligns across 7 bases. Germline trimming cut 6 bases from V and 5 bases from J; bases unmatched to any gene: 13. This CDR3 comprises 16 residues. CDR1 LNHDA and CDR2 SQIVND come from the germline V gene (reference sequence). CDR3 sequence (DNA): TGTGCCAGTAGCCCCCTAGGGAGCGGGAAAGACAATGAGCAGTTCTTC. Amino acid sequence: CASSPLGSGKDNEQFF.

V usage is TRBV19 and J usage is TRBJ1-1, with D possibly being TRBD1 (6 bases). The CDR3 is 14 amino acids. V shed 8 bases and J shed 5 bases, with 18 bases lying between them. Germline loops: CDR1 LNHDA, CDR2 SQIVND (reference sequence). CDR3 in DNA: TGTGCCAGTTCCTGGAGAGGGGGTTCGACTGAAGCTTTCTTT. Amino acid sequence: CASSWRGGSTEAFF. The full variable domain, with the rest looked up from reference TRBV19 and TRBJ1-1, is DGGITQSPKYLFRKEGQNVTLSCEQNLNHDAMYWYRQDPGQGLRLIYYSQIVNDFQKGDIAEGYSVSREKKESFPLTVTSAQKNPTAFYLCASSWRGGSTEAFFGQGTRLTVV.

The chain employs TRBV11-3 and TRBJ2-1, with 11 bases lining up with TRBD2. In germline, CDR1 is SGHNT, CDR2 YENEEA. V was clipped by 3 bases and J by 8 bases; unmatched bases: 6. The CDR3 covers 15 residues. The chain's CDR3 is CASSFTSGSIYEQFF. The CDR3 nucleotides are TGTGCCAGCAGCTTTACTAGCGGGAGTATCTATGAGCAGTTCTTC.

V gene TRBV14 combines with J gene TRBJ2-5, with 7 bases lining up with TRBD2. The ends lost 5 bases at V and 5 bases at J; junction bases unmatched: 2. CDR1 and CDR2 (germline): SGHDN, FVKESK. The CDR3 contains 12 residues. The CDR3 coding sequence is TGTGCCAGCAGCTACGGGGGGGAGACCCAGTACTTC. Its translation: CASSYGGETQYF.

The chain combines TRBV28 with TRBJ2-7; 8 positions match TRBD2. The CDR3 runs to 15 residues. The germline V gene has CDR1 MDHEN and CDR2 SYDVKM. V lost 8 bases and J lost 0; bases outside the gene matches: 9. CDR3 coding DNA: TGTGCCAGCGCGACTAGCGCGCAGAGCTCCTACGAGCAGTACTTC. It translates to CASATSAQSSYEQYF.

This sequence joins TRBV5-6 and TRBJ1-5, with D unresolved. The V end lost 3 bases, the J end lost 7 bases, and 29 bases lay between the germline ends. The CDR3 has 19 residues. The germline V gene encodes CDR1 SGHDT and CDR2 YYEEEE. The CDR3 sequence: CASSSRRVNRRTTGQPQHF. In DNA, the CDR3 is TGTGCCAGCAGCTCCCGGCGAGTGAACCGCCGAACAACGGGCCAGCCCCAGCATTTT.

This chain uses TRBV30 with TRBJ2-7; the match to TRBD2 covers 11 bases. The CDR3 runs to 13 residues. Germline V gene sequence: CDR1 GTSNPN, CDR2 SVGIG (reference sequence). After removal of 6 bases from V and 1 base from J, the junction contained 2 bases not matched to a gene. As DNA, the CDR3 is TGTGCCTGTGGGACTAGCGGATCCTACGAGCAGTACTTC. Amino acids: CACGTSGSYEQYF.

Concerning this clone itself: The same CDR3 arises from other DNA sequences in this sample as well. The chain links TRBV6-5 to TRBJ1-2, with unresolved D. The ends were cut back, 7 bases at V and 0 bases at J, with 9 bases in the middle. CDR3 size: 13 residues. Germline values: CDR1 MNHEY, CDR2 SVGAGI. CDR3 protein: CASTSGANYGYTF. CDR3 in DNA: TGTGCCAGCACCTCCGGGGCTAACTATGGCTACACCTTC.

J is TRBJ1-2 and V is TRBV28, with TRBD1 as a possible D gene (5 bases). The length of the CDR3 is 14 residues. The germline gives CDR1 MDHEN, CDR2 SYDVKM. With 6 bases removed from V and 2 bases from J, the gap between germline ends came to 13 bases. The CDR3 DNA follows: TGTGCCAGCAGCCTCGGACGGGACAACTATGGCTACACCTTC. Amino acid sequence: CASSLGRDNYGYTF.

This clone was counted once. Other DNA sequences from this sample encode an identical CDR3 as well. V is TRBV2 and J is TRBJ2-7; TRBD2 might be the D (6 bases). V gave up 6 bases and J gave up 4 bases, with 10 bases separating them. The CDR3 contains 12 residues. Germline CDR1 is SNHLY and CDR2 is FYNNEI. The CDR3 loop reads CASRGDSYEQYF. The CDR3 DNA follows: TGTGCCAGCAGGGGGGACTCTTACGAGCAGTACTTC.

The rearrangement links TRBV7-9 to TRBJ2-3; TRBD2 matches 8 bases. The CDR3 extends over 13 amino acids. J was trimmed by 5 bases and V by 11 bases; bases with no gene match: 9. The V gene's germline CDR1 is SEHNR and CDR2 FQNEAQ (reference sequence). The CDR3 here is CACLRGGLDTQYF. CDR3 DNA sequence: TGTGCCTGCCTTCGGGGGGGCCTAGATACGCAGTATTTT. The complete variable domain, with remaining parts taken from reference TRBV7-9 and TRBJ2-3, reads DTGVSQNPRHKITKRGQNVTFRCDPISEHNRLYWYRQTLGQGPEFLTYFQNEAQLEKSRLLSDRFSAERPKGSFSTLEIQRTEQGDSAMYLCACLRGGLDTQYFGPGTRLTVL.

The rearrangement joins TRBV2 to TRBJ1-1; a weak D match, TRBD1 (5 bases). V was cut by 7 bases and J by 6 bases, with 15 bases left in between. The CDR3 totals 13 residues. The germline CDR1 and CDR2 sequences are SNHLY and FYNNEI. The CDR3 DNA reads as TGTGCCAGCACCGGCGACAGTAGGGCTGAAGCTTTCTTT. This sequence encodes CASTGDSRAEAFF.

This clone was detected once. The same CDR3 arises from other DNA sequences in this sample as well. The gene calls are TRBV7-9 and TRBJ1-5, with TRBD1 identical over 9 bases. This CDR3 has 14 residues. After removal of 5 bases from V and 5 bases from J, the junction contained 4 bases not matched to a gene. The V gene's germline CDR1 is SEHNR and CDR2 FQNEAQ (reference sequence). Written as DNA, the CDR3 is TGTGCCAGCAGCCCTACAGGGGGCGATCAGCCCCAGCATTTT. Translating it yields CASSPTGGDQPQHF.

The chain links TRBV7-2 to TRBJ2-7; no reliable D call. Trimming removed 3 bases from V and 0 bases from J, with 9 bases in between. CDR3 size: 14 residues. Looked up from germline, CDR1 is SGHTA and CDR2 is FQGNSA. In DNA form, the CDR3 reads TGTGCCAGCAGCTTGATCAGGAGCTCCTACGAGCAGTACTTC. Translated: CASSLIRSSYEQYF.

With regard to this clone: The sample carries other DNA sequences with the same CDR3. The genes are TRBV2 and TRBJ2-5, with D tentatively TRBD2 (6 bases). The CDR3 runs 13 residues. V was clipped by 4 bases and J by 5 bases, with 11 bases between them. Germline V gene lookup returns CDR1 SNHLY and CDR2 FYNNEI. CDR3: CASSGTAGETQYF. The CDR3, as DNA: TGTGCCAGCAGTGGGACGGCGGGGGAGACCCAGTACTTC.

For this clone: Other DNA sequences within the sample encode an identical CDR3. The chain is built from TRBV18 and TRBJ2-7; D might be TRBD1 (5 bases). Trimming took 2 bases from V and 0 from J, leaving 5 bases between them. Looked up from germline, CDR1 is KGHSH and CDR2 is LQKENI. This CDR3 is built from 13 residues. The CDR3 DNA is TGTGCCAGCTCACCAGACAGCTCCTACGAGCAGTACTTC. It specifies CASSPDSSYEQYF.

The CDR3 bases are TGTGCCAGCAGTGAAGAGGCTAGCGGGAGAGGCTACGAGCAGTACTTC. Amino acids: CASSEEASGRGYEQYF. The chain combines TRBV6-1 with TRBJ2-7; 10 bases fit TRBD2. Germline V gene lookup returns CDR1 MNHNS and CDR2 SASEGT. The V segment lost 1 base and the J segment 3 bases; nucleotides outside the gene matches: 6. The CDR3 has 16 amino acids.

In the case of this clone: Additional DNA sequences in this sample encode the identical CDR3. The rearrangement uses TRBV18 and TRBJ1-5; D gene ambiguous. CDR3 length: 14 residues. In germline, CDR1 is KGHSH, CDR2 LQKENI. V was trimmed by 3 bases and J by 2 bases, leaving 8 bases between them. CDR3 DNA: TGTGCCAGCTCACCCGGGGTAGGCAATCAGCCCCAGCATTTT. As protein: CASSPGVGNQPQHF.

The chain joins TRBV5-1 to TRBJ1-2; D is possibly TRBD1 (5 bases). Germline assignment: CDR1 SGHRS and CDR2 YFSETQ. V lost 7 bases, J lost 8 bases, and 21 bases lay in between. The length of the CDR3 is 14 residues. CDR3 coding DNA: TGCGCCAGCGCCTTGGACCGAGGGGATAGAGGCTACACCTTC. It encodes CASALDRGDRGYTF.

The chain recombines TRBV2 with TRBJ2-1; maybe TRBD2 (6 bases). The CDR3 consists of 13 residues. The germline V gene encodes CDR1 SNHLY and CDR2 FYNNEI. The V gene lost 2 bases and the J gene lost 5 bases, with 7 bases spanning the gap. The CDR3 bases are TGTGCCAGCAGTGAATTAGCGGACAATGAGCAGTTCTTC. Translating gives CASSELADNEQFF. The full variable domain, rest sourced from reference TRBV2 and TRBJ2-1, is EPEVTQTPSHQVTQMGQEVILRCVPISNHLYFYWYRQILGQKVEFLVSFYNNEISEKSEIFDDQFSVERPDGSNFTLKIRSTKLEDSAMYFCASSELADNEQFFGPGTRLTVL.

The CDR3 loop reads CSATGQGDEAFF. CDR3 sequence (DNA): TGCAGCGCCACCGGACAGGGCGACGAAGCTTTCTTT. The chain couples TRBV29-1 to TRBJ1-1, with 8 nucleotides matching TRBD1. CDR1 is SQVTM and CDR2 is ANQGSEA in the germline V gene. V dropped 7 bases and J dropped 8; count of bases not matched to a gene: 9. The CDR3 is 12 amino acids.